A selection of T cell receptor beta chains follows, all from one sample in a study of T cell repertoires in cytomegalovirus infection. TCRdb independently ran MiXCR on the reads; one entry per CDR3 protein. The sample yields 550,000 to 700,000 distinct CDR3 sequences, 40% seen once. Their target antigens are unknown. The source was cultured PBMCs, collected from culture after CMV antigen stimulation. These TCRs come from a human donor in good health (CMV status not recorded). Some clones in this sample may be carry-over from other donors' samples. Each CDR3 is given without its conserved first and last residue. Only some rows state a clone size, as once, few, many or a class for expanded clones.

V,length,size,CDR3
TRBV7-8,11,few,ASSWGPRGEQF
TRBV11-2,13,few,ASSFLSGSGYEQY
TRBV7-2,13,few,ASSSTGGENSPLH
TRBV7-2,11,few,ASSLSSRGTQY
TRBV15,14,NA,ATSRDRGSYNSPLH
TRBV18,13,NA,ASSPLGQYNSPLH
TRBV4-1,14,NA,ASSQGTAGGTDTQY
TRBV6-1,12,NA,ASSEMGQTYEQY
TRBV3-1,11,NA,ASSQGLASEQY
TRBV7-2,15,NA,ASSLGGGAGHNQPQH
TRBV28,11,NA,ASSLRGAHGYT
TRBV6-2/TRBV6-3,14,NA,ASSPRGDWADDTQY
TRBV6-1,10,NA,ASSPRPHEQY
TRBV28,13,NA,ASSLYQGRWETQY
TRBV5-4,12,NA,ASSGSRGGTEAF
TRBV7-2,11,few,AGASRSPDTQY
TRBV7-2,13,NA,ASSFMGGYTDTQY
TRBV7-6,14,NA,ASSSPGVTSTDTQY
TRBV3-1,14,NA,ASSRPLRRGYTEAF
TRBV7-2,14,NA,ASSSAPSGSGYEQY
TRBV4-3,19,NA,ASSQETGGTSGRLGTDTQY
TRBV2,13,NA,ASSESGEVYNEQF
TRBV6-6,12,NA,ATKGQGEGQPQH
TRBV7-2,10,many,ASSPGPGGYT
TRBV6-2/TRBV6-3,13,NA,ASRVAGGPSNEQF
TRBV4-2,13,many,ASSQGRSGAYEQY
TRBV27,15,NA,ASRRDSAYSAPDTQY
TRBV12-3/TRBV12-4,12,NA,ASSFGRGDYGYT
TRBV6-2/TRBV6-3,11,once,ASSYQPGMIQY
TRBV10-3,10,NA,AIRADSDGYT
TRBV6-2/TRBV6-3,10,few,ASIQGAGEAF
TRBV25-1,14,NA,ASSGETRDREHGYT